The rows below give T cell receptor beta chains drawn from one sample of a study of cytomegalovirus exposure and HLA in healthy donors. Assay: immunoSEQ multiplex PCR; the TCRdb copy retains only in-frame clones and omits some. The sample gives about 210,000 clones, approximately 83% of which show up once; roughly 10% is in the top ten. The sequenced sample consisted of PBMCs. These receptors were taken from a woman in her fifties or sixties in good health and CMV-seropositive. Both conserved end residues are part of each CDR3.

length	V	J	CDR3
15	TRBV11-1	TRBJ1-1	CASRREGQMNTEAFF
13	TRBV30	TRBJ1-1	CAWGRGGNTEAFF
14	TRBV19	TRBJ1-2	CASSIGTADYGYTF
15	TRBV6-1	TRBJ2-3	CASSEASSGGDTQYF
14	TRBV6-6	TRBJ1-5	CASSSGTGSQPQHF
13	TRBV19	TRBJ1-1	CASGRRVNTEAFF
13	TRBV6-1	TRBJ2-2	CASRDREVGELFF
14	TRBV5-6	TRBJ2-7	CASRPGQGAYEQYF
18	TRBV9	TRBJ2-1	CASSVDPLGDISYNEQFF
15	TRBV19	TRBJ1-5	CASSPQQGVLQPQHF
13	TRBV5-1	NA	CASSFTGSYEQYF
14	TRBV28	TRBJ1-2	CASSFLQGYALYTF
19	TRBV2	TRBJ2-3	CASSEALRDSGGATDTQYF
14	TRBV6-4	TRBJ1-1	CASLNRDSYTEAFF
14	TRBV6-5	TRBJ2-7	CASHSGMSSYEQYF
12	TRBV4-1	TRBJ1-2	CASSLGQGGYTF
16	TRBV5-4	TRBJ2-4	CASSYAPGQGQNIQYF
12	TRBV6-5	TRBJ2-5	CASSSLEETQYF
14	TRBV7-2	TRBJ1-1	CASGRGTSNTEAFF
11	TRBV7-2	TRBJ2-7	CASTGGYEQYF
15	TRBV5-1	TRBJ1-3	CASSSTFDSGNTIYF
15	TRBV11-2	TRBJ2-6	CASSPSSSGANVLTF
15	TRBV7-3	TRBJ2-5	CASSLGPSVPETQYF
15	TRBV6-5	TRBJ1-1	CASTYGERGVTEAFF
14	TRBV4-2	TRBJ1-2	CASSPSSANYGYTF
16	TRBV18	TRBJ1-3	CASSPPRVVSGNTIYF
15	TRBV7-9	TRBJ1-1	CASSLSWGRNTEAFF
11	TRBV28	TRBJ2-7	CASLRGDEQYF
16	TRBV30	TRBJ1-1	CAWSVGRGRLETEAFF
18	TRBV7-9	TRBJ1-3	CASSFANHRGQSGNTIYF
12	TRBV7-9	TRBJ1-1	CASSSLFPEAFF
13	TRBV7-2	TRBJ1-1	CASSLRRDTEAFF
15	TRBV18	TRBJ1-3	CASSRTVNFGNTIYF
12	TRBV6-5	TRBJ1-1	CASRDRNTEAFF
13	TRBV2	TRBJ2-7	CASSEESGEEQYF
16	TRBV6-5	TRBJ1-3	CASSYSLMSSGNTIYF
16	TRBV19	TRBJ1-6	CASSPHGQGAASPLHF
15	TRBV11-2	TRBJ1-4	CASSFTGVLSEKLFF
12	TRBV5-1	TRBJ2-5	CASSYRAETQYF
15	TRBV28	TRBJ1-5	CASSIPGALDQPQHF
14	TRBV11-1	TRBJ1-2	CASGQGGWDEGYTF
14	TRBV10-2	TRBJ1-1	CASSEPGQGKNAFF
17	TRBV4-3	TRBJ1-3	CASSQEGRRTGGNTIYF
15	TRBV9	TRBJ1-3	CASSDRAYSGNTIYF
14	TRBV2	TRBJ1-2	CASRAGTGNYGYTF
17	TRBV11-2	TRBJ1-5	CASSFSPGGISNQPQHF
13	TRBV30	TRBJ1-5	CAWNAGPLGPQHF
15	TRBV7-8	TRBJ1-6	CASSLRTGVGSPLHF
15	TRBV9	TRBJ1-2	CASSSRRGQSDGYTF
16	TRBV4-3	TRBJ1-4	CASSQGSTGGNEKLFF
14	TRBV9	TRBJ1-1	CASSLQGVNTEAFF
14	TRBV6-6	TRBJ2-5	CASSKGGVRETQYF
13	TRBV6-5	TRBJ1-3	CASRRGRGNTIYF
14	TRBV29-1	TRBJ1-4	CSVDTGEASEKLFF
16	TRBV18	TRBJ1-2	CASSPSGRGTGMGYTF